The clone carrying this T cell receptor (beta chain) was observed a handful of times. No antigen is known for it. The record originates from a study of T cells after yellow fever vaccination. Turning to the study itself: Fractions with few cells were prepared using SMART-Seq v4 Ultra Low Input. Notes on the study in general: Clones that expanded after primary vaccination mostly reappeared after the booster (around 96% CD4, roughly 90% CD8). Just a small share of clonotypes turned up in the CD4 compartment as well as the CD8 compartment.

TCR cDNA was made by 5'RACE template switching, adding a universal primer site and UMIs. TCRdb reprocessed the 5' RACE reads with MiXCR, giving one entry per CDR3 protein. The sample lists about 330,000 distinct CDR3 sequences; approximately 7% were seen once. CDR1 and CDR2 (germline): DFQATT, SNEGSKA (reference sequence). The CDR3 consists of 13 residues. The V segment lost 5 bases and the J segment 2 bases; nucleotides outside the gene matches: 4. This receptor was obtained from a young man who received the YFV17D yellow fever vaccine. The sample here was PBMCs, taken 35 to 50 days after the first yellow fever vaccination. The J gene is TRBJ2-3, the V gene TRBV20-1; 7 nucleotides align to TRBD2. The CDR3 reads CSALSGVTDTQYF. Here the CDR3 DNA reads TGCAGTGCTCTCAGCGGGGTCACAGATACGCAGTATTTT.